This T cell receptor (beta chain) was profiled in a study of Ad26.COV2.S vaccination and SARS-CoV-2 variants. Study-wide background: Participants got Ad26.COV2.S intramuscularly, once or twice 56 days apart. Overall study results and limits: Recipients of vaccine and of placebo showed similar breadth of their non-spike TCR repertoires.

The germline V gene encodes CDR1 LGHNA and CDR2 YNFKEQ. This CDR3 is built from 14 residues. V gave up 4 bases and J gave up 4 bases; unmatched junction bases: 5. Described treatment: around 19 received Ad26.COV2.S at low or high dose, single or two shots; about 5 received placebo; per-sample allocation not given. Sampling took place 63 days after the first vaccine or placebo injection. Vaccination employed an Ad26 vector expressing the Wuhan-strain SARS-CoV-2 spike. Profiled with immunoSEQ multiplex PCR; TCRdb holds only in-frame clones, not every one. The data contain about 680,000 clones, roughly nine tenths of them singletons. This clone was seen just once. The antigen is not known.

The chain uses TRBV4-2 and TRBJ1-2, with 8 bases matching TRBD1. Specimen: peripheral blood, collected in a trial of Ad26.COV2.S vaccine versus placebo. The TCR comes from a person aged 18 to 59 who received the Ad26.COV2.S COVID-19 vaccine or a placebo. The CDR3 region has the DNA TGTGCCAGCAGCCCCGGGACAGGAGCCTATGGCTACACCTTC. As protein: CASSPGTGAYGYTF.